A single TCR beta chain is shown here with its context. The sample originates from a study of blood T cell repertoires in COVID-19. Study in general: Samples taken during acute and convalescent COVID-19 were collected in the United States, Italy and Spain.

Authors' processing steps: Using reference gene primer amplification, nucleated cell counts were estimated. TCRdb keeps only in-frame clones here, not all; method: immunoSEQ multiplex PCR. V, J and clone size are taken as reported in that table, and D and trimming were inferred from the DNA itself. The data hold fewer than 45,000 clones, with 81% observed a single time. The sequence was collected from a man aged 40-49 years with active or convalescent COVID-19. Sequenced material: peripheral blood.

In DNA form, the CDR3 reads TGTGCCAGCAGCGCCCCAGGGTCCGGGGAGCTGTTTTTT. Amino acids: CASSAPGSGELFF. This chain connects TRBV9 to TRBJ2-2; D possibly corresponds to TRBD1 (5 bases). The CDR3 length is 13 residues. V lost 3 bases, J lost 6 bases, and 9 bases lay in between. Germline CDR1 reads SGDLS; CDR2 reads YYNGEE.